This T cell receptor (beta chain) was sequenced in a study of cytomegalovirus exposure and HLA in healthy donors. Germline V gene data show CDR1 as MNHEY and CDR2 as SMNVEV (reference sequence). The CDR3 spans 14 residues. Unmatched junction bases numbered 2, after V lost 4 bases and J lost 7 bases. Study-wide points: Relative to the roughly 640-donor mean, N-insertions were reportedly fewer in an Asian-associated ancestry cluster in a later analysis. Analyzed later, most CMV-associated TCR beta chains appeared HLA-restricted.

This clone turned up a few times. The antigen is not known. It was healthy bone marrow donors who served as donors. A multiplex PCR was run with 60 Vbeta primers and 13 Jbeta primers. Repertoires were generated with immunoSEQ multiplex PCR, while TCRdb's copy carries only in-frame clones and drops some. The repertoire holds some 170,000 clones, with 60% to 80% as singletons. The sample was PBMCs. The rearrangement links TRBV27 to TRBJ1-6; 9 nucleotides align to TRBD1. The sequence came from a man between 35 and 55 years old in good health and CMV-seropositive. Written as DNA, the CDR3 is TGTGCCAGCAGTTCCGGGACAGGGAATTCACCCCTCCACTTT. Its protein is CASSSGTGNSPLHF.